This T cell receptor beta chain was sequenced in a study of T cell responses to AZD1222 COVID-19 vaccine. Study-wide results and caveats: Following two doses of AZD1222, Spike-specific TCR breadth and depth rose.

TCRdb's table, derived via immunoSEQ multiplex PCR, lists solely in-frame clones and lacks some. The table shows 130,000 to 150,000 clones, with roughly 89% occurring only once. Of note for this clone: Antigen unknown.

Germline trimming cut 2 bases from V and 4 bases from J; bases unmatched to any gene: 6. Germline V gene data show CDR1 as SGDLS and CDR2 as YYNGEE. This CDR3 is built from 17 residues. This clonotype originated in an adult in good health. V usage is TRBV9 and J usage is TRBJ2-3, with TRBD2 matching over 14 bases. Specimen: peripheral blood, collected on day 0 of AZD1222 vaccination. The CDR3 coding sequence is TGTGCCAGCAGCGTGACTAGCGGGGGGGCTGGGGCAGATACGCAGTATTTT. Encoded protein: CASSVTSGGAGADTQYF.